Listed below are T cell receptor beta chains from one sample, sequenced in a study of OX40 agonist ivuxolimab in advanced cancers. Some clones are missing from TCRdb's copy, which holds only in-frame ones; the method was immunoSEQ multiplex PCR. Counted here are 95,000 to 150,000 clones, around 93% occurring once; the ten biggest clones make up less than 0.2%. The sequences come from CD4+ or CD8+ T cells sorted from blood, collected in a trial of the OX40 agonist ivuxolimab. These receptors came from an adult with an advanced solid tumor such as melanoma, head and neck, liver or kidney cancer. Each CDR3 is given with its conserved first and last residue. The D gene is left open where the match is weak. Expanded clones get a size class; other rows say once, few or many, or leave the size out.

clone_size	cdr3_length	v_call	j_call	d_call	cdr3_nt	cdr3_aa
NA	13	TRBV11-2	TRBJ1-6	NA	TGTGCCAGCAGCTTACAGGTGAATTCACCCCTCCACTTT	CASSLQVNSPLHF
NA	15	TRBV19	TRBJ1-6	NA	TGTGCCAGTAGTATATCCCAGATCGATAATTCACCCCTCCACTTT	CASSISQIDNSPLHF
NA	17	TRBV18	TRBJ1-5	NA	TGTGCCAGCTCACCACAGGGCTCCGGGGGTAGCAATCAGCCCCAGCATTTT	CASSPQGSGGSNQPQHF
NA	16	TRBV5-1	TRBJ2-2	NA	TGCGCCAGCAGCTTGGATCTAGCTATGAACACCGGGGAGCTGTTTTTT	CASSLDLAMNTGELFF
NA	16	TRBV19	TRBJ1-1	TRBD1	TGTGCCAGTAGTCCTTGGACAGGGGGTATGAACACTGAAGCTTTCTTT	CASSPWTGGMNTEAFF
few	12	TRBV7-9	TRBJ1-1	NA	TGTGCCAGCAGTATGGTGAACACTGAAGCTTTCTTT	CASSMVNTEAFF
NA	14	TRBV5-1	TRBJ1-1	TRBD1	TGCGCCAGCAGCTCTGGACAGGGTTCGACTGAAGCTTTCTTT	CASSSGQGSTEAFF
NA	16	TRBV7-2	TRBJ2-1	TRBD2	TGTGCCAGCAGCCCACCGGGACTAGCGCGAAACAATGAGCAGTTCTTC	CASSPPGLARNNEQFF
once	14	TRBV6-1	TRBJ1-4	TRBD1	TGTGCCAGCAGTAGGACAGGGGAGAGTGAAAAACTGTTTTTT	CASSRTGESEKLFF
NA	12	TRBV28	TRBJ1-2	NA	TGTGCCAGGAAGGACAGATTCTATGGCTACACCTTC	CARKDRFYGYTF
NA	18	TRBV7-9	TRBJ1-1	NA	TGTGCCAGCAGCTTAGTCGTCAACGTACAGGGTCTTGACACTGAAGCTTTCTTT	CASSLVVNVQGLDTEAFF
NA	14	TRBV7-9	TRBJ2-3	NA	TGTGCCAGCAGCTTAGATCCGGCTGCAGATACGCAGTATTTT	CASSLDPAADTQYF
NA	16	TRBV28	TRBJ2-6	NA	TGTGCCAGCAGTCCCCTAAGCGGCTCTGGGGCCAACGTCCTGACTTTC	CASSPLSGSGANVLTF
NA	16	TRBV11-2	TRBJ2-4	NA	TGTGCCAGCAGCTTATGGACAAGGGCTAAGGTAAACATTCAGTACTTC	CASSLWTRAKVNIQYF
NA	16	TRBV7-2	TRBJ2-7	TRBD2	TGTGCCAGCAGCCGGGGGGGGGCCCTTCCCTCCTACGAGCAGTACTTC	CASSRGGALPSYEQYF
NA	15	TRBV19	TRBJ2-3	NA	TGTGCCAGTAGCCAGGTCGGGGCTAGCACAGATACGCAGTATTTT	CASSQVGASTDTQYF
NA	13	TRBV6-1	TRBJ1-1	NA	TGTGCCAGCTCCGGTTTTCGGAACACTGAAGCTTTCTTT	CASSGFRNTEAFF
NA	15	TRBV5-5	TRBJ1-3	NA	TGTGCCAGCAGCTTAACGCGGTCGGGAGGAAACACCATATATTTT	CASSLTRSGGNTIYF
NA	15	TRBV11-2	TRBJ2-1	TRBD2	TGTGCCAGCGGGGAAACTAGCGGGGTCTACAATGAGCAGTTCTTC	CASGETSGVYNEQFF
NA	15	TRBV6-1	TRBJ2-3	TRBD2	TGTGCCAGCAGCTACGGGACTAGCGCCACAGATACGCAGTATTTT	CASSYGTSATDTQYF
NA	15	TRBV11-1	TRBJ2-7	TRBD1	TGTGCCAGCAGCTTAGTTTCCGGGACAGGGACGATGATGTACTTC	CASSLVSGTGTMMYF
NA	15	TRBV6-5	TRBJ1-6	NA	TGTGCCAGCAGACCTCCCGGGTTCGAAGGTTCACCCCTCCACTTT	CASRPPGFEGSPLHF
NA	13	TRBV6-5	TRBJ1-4	NA	TGTGCCAGCACCTACGGGAAGAATGAAAAACTGTTTTTT	CASTYGKNEKLFF
NA	13	TRBV7-9	TRBJ2-2	NA	TGTGCCAGCAGCTTAGGGGGCACCGGGGAGCTGTTTTTT	CASSLGGTGELFF
NA	14	TRBV5-1	TRBJ2-5	NA	TGCGCCAGCAGCGGAGGGACCCGCGGAGAGACCCAGTACTTC	CASSGGTRGETQYF
NA	15	TRBV5-1	TRBJ1-5	NA	TGCGCCAGCAAGACAGGTCCGAGCAGCAATCAGCCCCAGCATTTT	CASKTGPSSNQPQHF
NA	13	TRBV28	TRBJ1-4	NA	TGTGCCAGCAGGGGGAGGGGAAGTGAAAAACTGTTTTTT	CASRGRGSEKLFF
NA	17	TRBV4-1	TRBJ1-4	TRBD1	TGCGCCAGCAGCCAAGATCAGGGGGACACAACTAATGAAAAACTGTTTTTT	CASSQDQGDTTNEKLFF
once	17	TRBV19	TRBJ2-2	TRBD2	TGTGCCAGTAGTATAGAGCTAGCGGGAGGGCCCTCCGGGGAGCTGTTTTTT	CASSIELAGGPSGELFF
once	14	TRBV2	TRBJ2-7	TRBD1	TGTGCCAGCAGGGGGGACAGGATGGCCTACGAGCAGTACTTC	CASRGDRMAYEQYF
NA	13	TRBV7-9	TRBJ2-5	NA	TGTGCCAGCAGCCGGGACTTATCAGAGACCCAGTACTTC	CASSRDLSETQYF
NA	15	TRBV7-3	TRBJ1-1	NA	TGTGCCAGCAGCTTAGCAGCAGGGGTGAACACTGAAGCTTTCTTT	CASSLAAGVNTEAFF
NA	12	TRBV5-6	TRBJ2-7	NA	TGTGCCAGCAGCCAGACTTCCTACGAGCAGTACTTC	CASSQTSYEQYF
NA	13	TRBV5-6	TRBJ2-3	NA	TGTGCCAGCAGCCCCCGCTTTTTAGATACGCAGTATTTT	CASSPRFLDTQYF
NA	19	TRBV7-9	TRBJ2-6	TRBD1	TGTGCCAGCAGCCCTTGGACAGGCGGACCTTTCTCTGGGGCCAACGTCCTGACTTTC	CASSPWTGGPFSGANVLTF
NA	15	TRBV19	TRBJ2-1	TRBD1	TGTGCCAGTAGTAACGGGGACAGGGGCGGAAATGAGCAGTTCTTC	CASSNGDRGGNEQFF
NA	17	TRBV7-8	TRBJ2-5	NA	TGTGCCAGCAGACCGACCCCTAATACGCGGACCCAAGAGACCCAGTACTTC	CASRPTPNTRTQETQYF
NA	12	TRBV7-9	TRBJ2-7	NA	TGTGCCAGCTCGGCCACCTCCTACGAGCAGTACTTC	CASSATSYEQYF
once	14	TRBV5-1	TRBJ1-1	NA	TGCGCCAGCAGCTCCTACCGGGACGGCACTGAAGCTTTCTTT	CASSSYRDGTEAFF
NA	14	TRBV9	TRBJ2-5	NA	TGTGCCAGCAGCGTAGAGGGATTTTTAGAGACCCAGTACTTC	CASSVEGFLETQYF
NA	18	TRBV14	TRBJ2-1	NA	TGTGCCAGCAGCCCGACCTTGCTATTAACTAGCTCCTACAATGAGCAGTTCTTC	CASSPTLLLTSSYNEQFF
NA	13	TRBV2	TRBJ1-1	NA	TGTGCCAGCAGGGTAGGGCAGAACACTGAAGCTTTCTTT	CASRVGQNTEAFF
NA	15	TRBV4-1	TRBJ1-2	NA	TGCGCCAGCAGCCGGGGACCGCTCAGGGGAAATGGCTACACCTTC	CASSRGPLRGNGYTF
NA	14	TRBV7-2	TRBJ2-7	TRBD1	TGTGCCAGCAGCTTGTTCGCAGGGGGCTACGAGCAGTACTTC	CASSLFAGGYEQYF
NA	13	TRBV28	TRBJ2-3	NA	TGTGCCAGCAGCCCGTCCCACGGATATACGCAGTATTTT	CASSPSHGYTQYF
NA	13	TRBV6-1	TRBJ2-7	NA	TGTGCCAGCAGGAGCCTCGGGGGCCATCCTATTAACTTC	CASRSLGGHPINF
NA	12	TRBV6-5	TRBJ1-1	NA	TGTGCCAGCAGGAGACAGAACACTGAAGCTTTCTTT	CASRRQNTEAFF
NA	14	TRBV7-2	TRBJ2-3	NA	TGTGCCAGCAGCCCGACAGTTGCGACAGATACGCAGTATTTT	CASSPTVATDTQYF
NA	14	TRBV10-1	TRBJ2-3	TRBD2	TGCGCCAGCAGTGAAAGCGGTCGGGGGGTTACGCAGTATTTT	CASSESGRGVTQYF
NA	16	TRBV28	TRBJ2-7	NA	TGTGCCAGCAGTCCTCTCCGGGACACCAGCTCCTACGAGCAGTACTTC	CASSPLRDTSSYEQYF
NA	18	TRBV15	TRBJ2-3	TRBD2	TGTGCCACCAGCAGACTCCCCCCTGGGCTAGCGGGGACAGATACGCAGTATTTT	CATSRLPPGLAGTDTQYF
NA	15	TRBV18	TRBJ1-1	NA	TGTGCCAGCTCACCACTGGGACACCTGAACACTGAAGCTTTCTTT	CASSPLGHLNTEAFF
NA	15	TRBV5-1	TRBJ1-4	NA	TGCGCCAGCACCCAGGGGAGGGGAACTAATGAAAAACTGTTTTTT	CASTQGRGTNEKLFF